These 24 T cell receptor beta chains share one sample of origin, sequenced in a study of shared clonotypes between healthy human individuals. Sequencing used immunoSEQ multiplex PCR; TCRdb keeps in-frame clones, though not all of them. The data hold about 2.5 million clones, with 80% to 95% observed a single time. Material for sequencing was naive CD4+ T cells from PBMCs. Subset described: CD45RA+ positively selected. These receptors all stem from a man between 18 and 29 years old in good health. Some clones in this sample may be carry-over from other donors' samples.

In nucleotides, the CDR3 is TGTGCCAGCAGCGCGTACACAGCATCCGACATTCAGTACTTC. It codes for CASSAYTASDIQYF. This rearrangement joins TRBV9 to TRBJ2-4; D gene ambiguous. The CDR3 runs to 14 residues. In germline, CDR1 is SGDLS, CDR2 YYNGEE. V lost 3 bases and J lost 8, with 15 bases in between.

This clone has only one observation. The rearrangement uses TRBV7-2 and TRBJ2-7; 11 bases agree with TRBD1. V gave up 3 bases and J gave up 3 bases; unmatched junction bases: 4. The germline gives CDR1 SGHTA, CDR2 FQGNSA. This CDR3 is 15 amino acids long. For the CDR3, the DNA is TGTGCCAGCAGCTTCGACGGGACAGGGGGCTACGAGCAGTACTTC. Residues: CASSFDGTGGYEQYF.

This chain uses TRBV6-5 with TRBJ1-3; D may be TRBD1 (5 bases). CDR1 and CDR2 (germline): MNHEY, SVGAGI. V dropped 8 bases and J dropped 4 bases, with 6 bases sitting between them. CDR3 length: 11 residues. This CDR3 is CASWGGNTIYF. The CDR3 DNA follows: TGTGCCAGCTGGGGGGGAAACACCATATATTTT.

The chain carries TRBV5-1 and TRBJ2-5; 11 bases map to TRBD2. The CDR3 has 16 amino acids. In germline, CDR1 is SGHRS, CDR2 YFSETQ. J was trimmed by 5 bases and V by 3 bases; bases with no gene match: 9. CDR3: CASSSTGLADVETQYF. The CDR3 bases are TGCGCCAGCAGCTCCACGGGACTAGCGGACGTGGAGACCCAGTACTTC. The full variable domain, rest sourced from reference TRBV5-1 and TRBJ2-5, is KAGVTQTPRYLIKTRGQQVTLSCSPISGHRSVSWYQQTPGQGLQFLFEYFSETQRNKGNFPGRFSGRQFSNSRSEMNVSTLELGDSALYLCASSSTGLADVETQYFGPGTRLLVL.

The chain carries TRBV5-1 and TRBJ2-7; D is tentatively TRBD1 or TRBD2 (5 bases each). The CDR3 has 13 residues. The V end lost 1 base, the J end lost 5 bases, and 10 bases lay between the germline ends. Germline values: CDR1 SGHRS, CDR2 YFSETQ. The DNA of the CDR3 is TGCGCCAGCAGCTTGCGAGGGACGGACGAGCAGTACTTC. Its protein is CASSLRGTDEQYF.

Note on this clone: The sample carries other DNA sequences with the same CDR3. V gene TRBV5-4 combines with J gene TRBJ2-7; TRBD2 agrees at 7 bases. The trim removed 4 bases at V and 2 bases at J, leaving 9 bases unmatched. The CDR3 contains 15 residues. CDR1 is SGHNT and CDR2 is YYREEE in the germline V gene (reference sequence). The CDR3 nucleotides are TGTGCCAGCAGCCCCGATGGGGGGGGGACCTACGAGCAGTACTTC. It specifies CASSPDGGGTYEQYF.

J is TRBJ1-5 and V is TRBV6-5, with D possibly matching TRBD1 (5 bases). The V gene lost 4 bases and the J gene lost 3 bases, with 16 bases spanning the gap. Germline lookup yields CDR1 MNHEY and CDR2 SVGAGI. The CDR3 covers 16 residues. This CDR3 reads CASSSLGGGDNQPQHF. The CDR3 bases are TGTGCCAGCAGTTCCTTGGGGGGGGGAGACAATCAGCCCCAGCATTTT.

This clone appeared once. The V gene is TRBV7-3, the J gene TRBJ2-3; TRBD1 is a possible D gene (6 bases). The CDR3 is 13 residues long. Trimming stripped 5 bases from V and 4 bases from J, with 10 bases between. Per the germline V gene, CDR1 is SGHTA and CDR2 is FQGTGA. CDR3 bases: TGTGCCAGCAGCGGACAGAGCCCAGATACGCAGTATTTT. Protein: CASSGQSPDTQYF.

As to this clone: Other DNA sequences within the sample encode an identical CDR3. The chain employs TRBV27 and TRBJ1-3; D gene uncertain. CDR1 and CDR2 from the germline V gene are MNHEY and SMNVEV (reference sequence). Trimming left V 2 bases short and J 0 bases short, with 8 bases between. This CDR3 spans 15 amino acids. The CDR3 loop is CASSLGRSSGNTIYF. For the CDR3, the DNA is TGTGCCAGCAGTTTAGGCCGGAGCTCTGGAAACACCATATATTTT.

The CDR3 DNA reads TGCGCCAGCAGCCAAGGGGGGAGGTCCTCCTACAATGAGCAGTTCTTC. Its protein product is CASSQGGRSSYNEQFF. The V gene is TRBV4-1, the J gene TRBJ2-1, with D maybe TRBD2 (6 bases). V gave up 1 base and J gave up 0 bases, with 10 bases separating them. The CDR3 totals 16 residues. Germline V CDR1 and CDR2: MGHRA, YSYEKL.

This clone occurred once. This sample includes further DNA sequences coding for the same CDR3. The chain carries TRBV5-1 and TRBJ2-1; D may be TRBD2 (5 bases). Per the germline V gene, CDR1 is SGHRS and CDR2 is YFSETQ. CDR3 length: 16 amino acids. V lost 0 bases and J lost 0, with 10 bases in between. The CDR3: CASSLAGGYSYNEQFF. DNA for the CDR3: TGCGCCAGCAGCTTGGCGGGCGGGTACTCCTACAATGAGCAGTTCTTC.

This clone was recorded once. This chain joins TRBV28 and TRBJ2-1; the D gene is possibly TRBD1 (5 bases). This CDR3 is built from 15 residues. Germline-derived CDR1 and CDR2 are MDHEN and SYDVKM. V gave up 5 bases and J gave up 4 bases, with 15 bases separating them. CDR3 loop: CASSAPAGKYNEQFF. The CDR3, as DNA: TGTGCCAGCAGTGCCCCGGCAGGGAAGTACAATGAGCAGTTCTTC.

The chain uses TRBV5-1 and TRBJ1-1; TRBD1 aligns across 7 bases. The CDR3 is made up of 12 amino acids. The junction had 2 bases not matched to a gene; V was cut back by 4 bases and J by 5 bases. Germline V lookup: CDR1 SGHRS, CDR2 YFSETQ. CDR3 amino acids: CASSQQGTEAFF. Written as DNA, the CDR3 is TGCGCCAGCAGCCAACAGGGGACTGAAGCTTTCTTT.

This chain connects TRBV5-1 to TRBJ2-3; 8 bases match TRBD1. The J segment lost 4 bases and the V segment lost 5 bases, leaving 12 bases of the junction unmatched. Germline lookup yields CDR1 SGHRS and CDR2 YFSETQ. This CDR3 has 16 amino acids. The CDR3 sequence is CASRLFQGAQSDTQYF. The CDR3 DNA follows: TGCGCCAGCAGGCTGTTTCAGGGGGCACAATCAGATACGCAGTATTTT.

The chain uses TRBV7-9 and TRBJ2-5; D remains ambiguous. CDR1 and CDR2 from the germline V gene are SEHNR and FQNEAQ (reference sequence). V lost 5 bases, J lost 0 bases, and 4 bases lay in between. There are 12 residues in the CDR3. CDR3 sequence reads: CASSTYQETQYF. DNA of the CDR3: TGTGCCAGCAGCACGTACCAAGAGACCCAGTACTTC.

The chain employs TRBV28 and TRBJ1-5; 8 positions match TRBD1. Germline V lookup: CDR1 MDHEN, CDR2 SYDVKM. The V segment lost 0 bases and the J segment 7 bases; nucleotides outside the gene matches: 5. The CDR3 runs 15 residues. CDR3 coding DNA: TGTGCCAGCAGTTTATGGGCAGGGGGCGACCAGCCCCAGCATTTT. Protein sequence: CASSLWAGGDQPQHF.

The rearrangement joins TRBV4-1 to TRBJ1-1, with 7 bases aligning to TRBD1. The CDR3 length is 14 residues. Germline lookup yields CDR1 MGHRA and CDR2 YSYEKL. V lost 4 bases to trimming and J lost 6 bases; unmatched junction nucleotides: 8. CDR3 in DNA: TGCGCCAGCAGCCTTACAGGGGTGGGGGCTGAAGCTTTCTTT. Translating gives CASSLTGVGAEAFF.

This rearrangement joins TRBV19 to TRBJ2-3; D is perhaps TRBD1 (6 bases). The germline V gene has CDR1 LNHDA and CDR2 SQIVND (reference sequence). This CDR3 spans 14 amino acids. Trimming stripped 5 bases from V and 1 base from J, with 10 bases between. As DNA, the CDR3 is TGTGCCAGTAGTGGTAACAGGGGCACAGATACGCAGTATTTT. Translation: CASSGNRGTDTQYF.

The chain has TRBV7-9 and TRBJ2-7; D may be TRBD1 (5 bases). Trimming took 2 bases from V and 3 from J, leaving 11 bases between them. The CDR3 runs 14 residues. The germline CDR1 and CDR2 sequences are SEHNR and FQNEAQ (reference sequence). This CDR3 reads CASSLSNRYYEQYF. The CDR3 bases are TGTGCCAGCAGCTTAAGTAACAGGTACTACGAGCAGTACTTC. Together with reference TRBV7-9 and TRBJ2-7, the CDR3 gives the full variable domain: DTGVSQNPRHKITKRGQNVTFRCDPISEHNRLYWYRQTLGQGPEFLTYFQNEAQLEKSRLLSDRFSAERPKGSFSTLEIQRTEQGDSAMYLCASSLSNRYYEQYFGPGTRLTVT.

The J gene is TRBJ1-1, the V gene TRBV4-3; D call uncertain. The CDR3 consists of 15 residues. The V gene lost 7 bases and the J gene lost 1 base, with 16 bases spanning the gap. Germline V gene lookup returns CDR1 LGHNA and CDR2 YSLEER. CDR3 sequence reads: CASIKNPGENTEAFF. The CDR3 DNA is TGCGCCAGCATAAAAAACCCGGGAGAGAACACTGAAGCTTTCTTT.

The chain recombines TRBV19 with TRBJ1-1, with a tentative D call TRBD1 (5 bases). Germline V CDR1 and CDR2: LNHDA, SQIVND (reference sequence). This CDR3 has 15 amino acids. V dropped 7 bases and J dropped 2 bases, with 17 bases sitting between them. The DNA for the CDR3 is TGTGCCAGTACCTCCACCCAGGGCAAAAACACTGAAGCTTTCTTT. Translated, it gives CASTSTQGKNTEAFF.

This clone was seen a single time. The chain is built from TRBV5-1 and TRBJ1-6, with D maybe TRBD1 (5 bases). The CDR3 consists of 15 residues. V lost 4 bases and J 5 bases, leaving 13 bases between the germline ends. The germline CDR1 and CDR2 sequences are SGHRS and YFSETQ. Written as DNA, the CDR3 is TGCGCCAGCAGCCCGACGGTGGGGCATAATTCACCCCTCCACTTT. Amino acids: CASSPTVGHNSPLHF. Full variable domain (remainder filled in from reference TRBV5-1 and TRBJ1-6): KAGVTQTPRYLIKTRGQQVTLSCSPISGHRSVSWYQQTPGQGLQFLFEYFSETQRNKGNFPGRFSGRQFSNSRSEMNVSTLELGDSALYLCASSPTVGHNSPLHFGNGTRLTVT.

The chain couples TRBV5-4 to TRBJ2-7, with a tentative D call TRBD1 (5 bases). The germline V gene encodes CDR1 SGHNT and CDR2 YYREEE (reference sequence). This CDR3 spans 16 amino acids. V was cut by 1 base and J by 0 bases, with 14 bases left in between. The CDR3 loop reads CASSLIDSSISYEQYF. The CDR3 region has the DNA TGTGCCAGCAGCTTGATTGACAGCTCAATCTCCTACGAGCAGTACTTC. Drawing the rest from reference TRBV5-4 and TRBJ2-7, the complete variable domain is ETGVTQSPTHLIKTRGQQVTLRCSSQSGHNTVSWYQQALGQGPQFIFQYYREEENGRGNFPPRFSGLQFPNYSSELNVNALELDDSALYLCASSLIDSSISYEQYFGPGTRLTVT.

The V gene is TRBV6-6, the J gene TRBJ1-2; TRBD1 might be the D (5 bases). Trimming took 7 bases from V and 6 from J, leaving 15 bases between them. From germline, CDR1 is MNHNY and CDR2 SVGAGI (reference sequence). The CDR3 totals 13 residues. The DNA for the CDR3 is TGTGCCAGCAAAACCGGGACGGAGGATGGCTACACCTTC. Translating it yields CASKTGTEDGYTF.